Reported below is one T cell receptor beta chain. The entry originates in a study of shared clonotypes between healthy human individuals. This table comes from immunoSEQ multiplex PCR, and its TCRdb copy is limited to in-frame clones, with some not included. The sample has over 2 million clones, 85% to 95% seen once. This CDR3 region has 15 residues. V trimming: 4 bases; J trimming: 7 bases; junction bases outside the gene matches: 9. Germline V gives CDR1 MDHEN, CDR2 SYDVKM. This TCR was recovered from a young man in good health. Some clones in this sample may be carry-over from other donors' samples. The chain links TRBV28 to TRBJ2-3; 9 positions match TRBD2. Source material: naive CD4+ T cells from PBMCs. The subset denotes: CD45RA+ positively selected. CDR3 coding DNA: TGTGCCAGCAGTTCCTTAGCGGGAGTCTCAAATACGCAGTATTTT. As protein: CASSSLAGVSNTQYF.